This T cell receptor (beta chain) was captured in a study of vaccination effects on CD4 cells after COVID-19. General study findings and limits: Clones arising from infection and from vaccination showed marked clonal contraction late after vaccination.

A word on this clone: Its specificity is unknown.

Following a roughly 11-day culture, CD4+ T cells were purified. Previously uninfected by SARS-CoV-2, the vaccine recipients also showed negative nucleocapsid antibodies. Produced via immunoSEQ multiplex PCR; TCRdb's table is partial and in-frame only. The table includes about 37,000 clones, 65% to 75% detected once. Germline CDR1 reads SNHLY; CDR2 reads FYNNEI. The CDR3 extends over 15 amino acids. V was shortened by 8 bases and J by 9 bases, with 20 bases between the two germline ends. This TCR derives from a human donor who received a COVID-19 vaccine. V gene TRBV2 combines with J gene TRBJ1-6; D unclear. The sequencing used CD4+ T cells from PBMCs cultured without peptide, collected before COVID-19 vaccination. CDR3 loop: CASGQDPYVSSPLHF. In DNA, the CDR3 is TGTGCCAGCGGGCAGGACCCCTACGTTAGTTCACCCCTCCACTTT.